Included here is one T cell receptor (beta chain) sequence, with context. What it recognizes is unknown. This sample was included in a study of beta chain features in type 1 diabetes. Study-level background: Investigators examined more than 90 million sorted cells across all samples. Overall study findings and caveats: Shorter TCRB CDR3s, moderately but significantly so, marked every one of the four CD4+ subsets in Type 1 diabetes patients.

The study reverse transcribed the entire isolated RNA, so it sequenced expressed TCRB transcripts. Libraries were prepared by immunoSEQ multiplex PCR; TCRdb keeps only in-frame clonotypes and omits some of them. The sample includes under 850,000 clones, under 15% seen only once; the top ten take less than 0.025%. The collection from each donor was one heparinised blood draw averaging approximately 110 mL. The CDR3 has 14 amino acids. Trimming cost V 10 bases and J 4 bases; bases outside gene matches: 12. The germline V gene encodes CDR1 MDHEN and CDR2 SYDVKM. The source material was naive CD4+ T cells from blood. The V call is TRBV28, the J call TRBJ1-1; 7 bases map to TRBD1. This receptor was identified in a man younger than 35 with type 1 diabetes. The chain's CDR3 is CATRWGTVLTEAFF. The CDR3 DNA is TGTGCCACTCGATGGGGGACAGTGCTCACTGAAGCTTTCTTT. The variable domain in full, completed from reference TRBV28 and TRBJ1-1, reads DVKVTQSSRYLVKRTGEKVFLECVQDMDHENMFWYRQDPGLGLRLIYFSYDVKMKEKGDIPEGYSVSREKKERFSLILESASTNQTSMYLCATRWGTVLTEAFFGQGTRLTVV.